This T cell receptor beta chain comes out of a study of regulatory T cells in long-lasting Graves disease (dated by TCRdb to about 2021). For the wider study: In the newly diagnosed Graves' disease group, patients had been taking antithyroid drugs for less than 3 months. Patients with persistent Graves' disease were compared with patients with newly diagnosed Graves' disease using TCR sequencing and RNA sequencing of peripheral blood. The study was conducted in China and was registered as a clinical trial. TCR sequencing covered approximately 13 persistent and some 20 newly diagnosed Graves' disease patients, approximately 33 samples in total.

Library prep was done by multiplex PCR. The data were produced on an Illumina HiSeq 4000. To build TCR beta libraries, CDR3 regions were amplified by Arm-PCR using iRepertoire HTBI primers. PCR products were gel purified before sequencing. Processing in the source paper ran as follows. Across samples, 60 to 75 TRBV and roughly 15 TRBJ segments were identified and used for gene usage analysis of CDR3 amino acid clonotypes. Filtered high-quality paired reads were merged into contigs using COPE and FqMerger. BLAST was used to align contigs to IMGT TRBV, TRBD and TRBJ reference genes, and CDR3 was defined according to IMGT. Clonotypes above 0.1% frequency were classified as highly expanded clones. Shannon entropy was used to measure repertoire diversity, and the Gini coefficient was used to measure V-J evenness. A clonotype found in more than one individual was treated as public. TCRdb cleaned the public reads at Q25 with fastp, built clones with MiXCR and kept in-frame beta chains. Each entry is one CDR3 protein sequence, shown with its most common DNA and genes. These V and J calls rely on TCRdb rather than the paper's analysis. Here the sample has roughly 260,000 distinct CDR3 sequences; around a sixth occur a single time. Approximately 15% of the sample rests with the top ten.

Explained via the paper, the time point label denotes: newly diagnosed GD, antithyroid drugs for less than 3 months. For both TCR sequencing and RNA sequencing, RNA was extracted from PBMCs in TRIzol. Graves' disease was diagnosed according to American Thyroid Association guidelines. The patients came from an endocrinology department in Xi'an, China. From each patient, approximately 10 milliliters of peripheral blood was collected into an EDTA anticoagulant tube. Ficoll Paque Plus density gradient separation was used to isolate PBMCs, and no further T cell sorting was performed. An Agilent 2100 Bioanalyzer and agarose gel were used to assess RNA quality, and a NanoDrop 2000 was used to measure RNA concentration. The germline V gene provides CDR1 SQVTM and CDR2 ANQGSEA. The junction shows trimming of 8 bases on V and 0 bases on J, plus 19 bases between the germline ends. From the cysteine up to the phenylalanine, the CDR3 has a length of 15 residues. Of the read, only the CDR3 DNA is kept; its 45 bases are in frame from base 1.

This clonotype appeared a few times. Its binding antigen is unknown. A read error is possible here, since a much larger clone lies one base away. The investigation overall reported the following: Peripheral blood alone was examined, since thyroid tissue, which constituted the primary lesion, could not be accessed. A larger number of public clonotypes was shared among persistent patients (under 3,000) than among newly diagnosed patients (around 880). The small sample size was acknowledged by the authors as a limitation that may reduce accuracy. Persistent disease showed preferential use of TRBV28, TRBJ1-2 and TRBJ2-5, whereas newly diagnosed disease favored TRBV20-1 and TRBJ2-1. Compared with newly diagnosed patients, persistent Graves' disease patients had lower TCR Shannon entropy and fewer highly expanded clones, which suggests clonal expansion. Only the TCR beta chain was sequenced and analyzed.

This same sample was also part of a study on T cells in Graves' hyperthyroidism and ophthalmopathy. That second publication adds: Stable Graves' hyperthyroidism was defined as the absence of progression to ophthalmopathy over 18 months of follow-up. The hyperthyroidism patients were between 18 and 65 years old and newly diagnosed, with a disease duration of less than 2 months. Any patient with an uncontrolled infection, another autoimmune disease, pregnancy or lactation was excluded. Diagnoses relied on clinical symptoms, serum thyroxine and TRAb, thyroid ultrasound and orbital computed tomography. The first round of RT-PCR for the TCR CDR3 was performed with the HTBI primer set and the Qiagen OneStep RT-PCR kit. Most expanded thyroid clonotypes (frequency above 0.001) were also detected in blood, a finding suggesting that blood repertoires may reflect thyroid immune responses. In cross-validation, a model built on a 13 V-J signature told ophthalmopathy apart from stable hyperthyroidism with approximately 90% sensitivity and approximately 84% specificity, and in testing the same model reached 80%/75%. In validation, progression to ophthalmopathy was predicted by the model with roughly 69% sensitivity and 72.22% specificity, a median of 6.5 months before onset. TCR V-J signatures able to tell the groups apart were searched for in a discovery cohort of about a hundred patients, of whom over 40 had Graves' ophthalmopathy and some 60 had stable Graves' hyperthyroidism. Prospective prediction of ophthalmopathy was tested in an independent validation cohort of 18 to 20 hyperthyroidism patients and 17 patients who later progressed to ophthalmopathy. The 75 to 100 discovery patients were randomly split 7:3 into training and test sets. The study also compared thyroid tissue and blood T-cell repertoires from over 5 Graves' hyperthyroidism patients. Once sampling was done, hyperthyroidism patients were given methimazole at a starting dose of 30 mg daily, whereas ophthalmopathy patients were given high-dose intravenous methylprednisolone. Libraries were constructed in a second round of multiplex PCR, after which size selection and purification were carried out. Libraries were sequenced paired-end with 100 bp reads on an Illumina HiSeq2000. SOAPnuke was used to process the raw data, removing reads that contained adapters or uncalled bases, had a mean Phred below 15, or lacked an exact match to the constant primer or identifier. COPE v1.2.5 was used to merge high-quality paired reads, and clonotypes were defined as unique nucleotide sequences. MiTCR v1.1 was used to align the clonotypes against IMGT TRBV, TRBD and TRBJ reference segments. The analysis included only V-J combinations with a frequency above 0.0001, which together covered roughly 99% of the repertoires. The TCS score was defined as the ratio of F50 (clonal expansion) to E x V (chaos), calculated using BLOSUM62-based TCRdist between CDR3 peptides within each V-J. Welch's t-statistics and random forest reduced roughly 540 V-J features to about 12, which were used in a naive Bayes classifier (R e1071). No statistical method was used to set the sample size in advance, and investigators knew the group allocation. According to the paper, TCR Vbeta CDR3 sequencing was carried out on over 130 peripheral blood samples, which came from 40 to 45 ophthalmopathy, approximately 72 hyperthyroidism and roughly 17 progressor patients.

The source is a woman aged 25 to 45 with Graves disease. Donor details come from another sample of the same person, matched by shared clones. Sequenced here: peripheral blood mononuclear cells (PBMCs), sampled at new diagnosis, from a patient treated with antithyroid drugs. The rearranged segments are TRBV29-1 and TRBJ1-1; TRBD1 is possibly the D segment (6 matching bases). The nucleotide sequence reads as follows: TGCAGCATTGTGGGGGGCCAGAACATGAACACTGAAGCTTTCTTT. This yields the protein CSIVGGQNMNTEAFF.